These 11 T cell receptor beta chains were all obtained from the same sample, sequenced in a study of cytomegalovirus exposure and HLA in healthy donors. Both 60 Vbeta primers and 13 Jbeta primers went into the PCR. TCRdb's table, derived via immunoSEQ multiplex PCR, lists solely in-frame clones and lacks some. The repertoire holds under 150,000 clones, with over 70% as singletons. Sequenced material: PBMCs. Every receptor here comes from a male donor in good health and CMV-seronegative.

This chain joins TRBV21-1 and TRBJ1-1; the listed D gene, TRBD1, was not tested against the DNA. TRBV21-1 corresponds to a pseudogene. This CDR3 comprises 15 residues. This chain's CDR3 is CASSKAGQRGTEAFF. For the CDR3, the DNA is TGTGCCAGCAGCAAAGCCGGACAGCGTGGCACTGAAGCTTTCTTT.

The rearrangement joins TRBV6-1 to TRBJ1-2; D perhaps matches TRBD1 (5 bases). The germline CDR1 and CDR2 sequences are MNHNS and SASEGT. V was clipped by 1 base and J by 2 bases, with 8 bases between them. This CDR3 is 14 amino acids long. CDR3 coding DNA: TGTGCCAGCAGTGAAGGGCAGGGCAACTATGGCTACACCTTC. This translates into CASSEGQGNYGYTF.

The table lists this clone with a count of one. The sample contains more than one DNA sequence encoding this CDR3. The chain has TRBV5-4 and TRBJ2-2, with 7 bases aligning to TRBD1. With 4 bases clipped from V and 4 bases from J, the junction kept 7 bases outside the gene matches. The CDR3 loop spans 15 amino acids. CDR1 is SGHNT and CDR2 is YYREEE in the germline V gene (reference sequence). This CDR3 reads CASSPRQGSTGELFF. CDR3 DNA sequence: TGTGCCAGCAGCCCCAGACAGGGTTCCACCGGGGAGCTGTTTTTT.

The chain links TRBV7-8 to TRBJ1-1, with D uncertain. V dropped 2 bases and J dropped 0 bases, with 16 bases sitting between them. Germline lookup yields CDR1 SGHVS and CDR2 FQNEAQ. The CDR3 runs to 17 residues. DNA of the CDR3: TGTGCCAGCAGCTTAAGGAAGAGGACTACCATGAACACTGAAGCTTTCTTT. Translated, it gives CASSLRKRTTMNTEAFF.

The chain carries TRBV23-1 and TRBJ1-1, with 7 bases that match TRBD1. TRBV23-1 falls under the ORF class, with uncertain function. V gave up 6 bases and J gave up 6 bases; unmatched junction bases: 10. This CDR3 has 14 amino acids. CDR3 region: CASRPYDRVSEAFF. The CDR3 nucleotides read TGCGCCAGCAGACCCTACGACAGGGTTTCTGAAGCTTTCTTT.

The rearrangement joins TRBV2 to TRBJ2-7; D is possibly TRBD1 (6 bases). The CDR3 contains 14 residues. Germline V gives CDR1 SNHLY, CDR2 FYNNEI. The ends were cut back, 7 bases at V and 1 base at J, with 14 bases in the middle. CDR3 nucleotides: TGTGCCAGCACTACCCAGGGGAATTCCTACGAGCAGTACTTC. Its translation is CASTTQGNSYEQYF.

A note on this clone: One junction end disagrees with the germline gene, perhaps due to a read error. The J gene is TRBJ1-5, the V gene TRBV7-2, with TRBD1 matching over 9 bases. This CDR3 contains 14 residues. Germline V gene lookup returns CDR1 SGHTA and CDR2 FQGNSA. CDR3 sequence (DNA): TGTGCCAGCAGCGCGGACAGGGGCAACCAGCCCCAGCATTTT. It is translated as CASSADRGNQPQHF.

V gene TRBV27 combines with J gene TRBJ1-4, with TRBD1 matching 9 bases. V gave up 7 bases and J gave up 7 bases; unmatched junction bases: 7. Per germline, CDR1 MNHEY and CDR2 SMNVEV (reference sequence). There are 14 residues in the CDR3. CDR3 coding DNA: TGTGCCAGCAACAGGGGGCGGAGGGGTGAAAAACTGTTTTTT. Translating it yields CASNRGRRGEKLFF.

The chain couples TRBV5-1 to TRBJ2-2; 8 bases map to TRBD1. V lost 5 bases, J lost 3 bases, and 3 bases stayed unmatched. The germline V gene encodes CDR1 SGHRS and CDR2 YFSETQ. The CDR3 has 14 amino acids. Here the CDR3 reads CASSPQGDTGELFF. As DNA, the CDR3 is TGCGCCAGCAGTCCACAGGGGGACACCGGGGAGCTGTTTTTT.

The rearrangement links TRBV5-1 to TRBJ2-3, with 11 bases fitting TRBD1. The CDR3 has 16 amino acids. Trimming at V came to 1 base and at J to 1 base, leaving 2 bases not matched to a gene. Germline V gives CDR1 SGHRS, CDR2 YFSETQ. The CDR3 protein is CASSLWGQGGTDTQYF. The CDR3 DNA follows: TGCGCCAGCAGCTTGTGGGGACAGGGGGGCACAGATACGCAGTATTTT.

This sequence joins TRBV2 and TRBJ1-1; TRBD1 might be the D (6 bases). Germline V CDR1 and CDR2: SNHLY, FYNNEI. CDR3 length equals 13 residues. The V end was cut by 7 bases, the J end by 11 bases, with 20 bases between. Here the CDR3 DNA reads TGTGCCAGCACCCCTGTCGGTCGGGGGGCCGCTTTCTTT. It specifies CASTPVGRGAAFF.